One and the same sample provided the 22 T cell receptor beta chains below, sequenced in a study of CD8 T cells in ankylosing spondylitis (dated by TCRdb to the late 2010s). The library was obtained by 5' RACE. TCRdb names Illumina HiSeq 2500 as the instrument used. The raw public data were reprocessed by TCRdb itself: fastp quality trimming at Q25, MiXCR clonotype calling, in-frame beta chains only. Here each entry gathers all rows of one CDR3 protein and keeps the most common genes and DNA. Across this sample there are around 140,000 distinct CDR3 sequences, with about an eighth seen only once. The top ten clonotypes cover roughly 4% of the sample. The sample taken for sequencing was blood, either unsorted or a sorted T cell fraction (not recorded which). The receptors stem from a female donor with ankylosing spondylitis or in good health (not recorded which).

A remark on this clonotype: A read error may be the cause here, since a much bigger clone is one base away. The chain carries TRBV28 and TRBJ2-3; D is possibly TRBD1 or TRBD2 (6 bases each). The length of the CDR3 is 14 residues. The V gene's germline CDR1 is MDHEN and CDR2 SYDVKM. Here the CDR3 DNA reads TGTGCCAACAGTAGCGGACAGAACACAGATACGCAGTATTTT. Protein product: CANSSGQNTDTQYF.

The CDR3 DNA is TGCAGCGTTGAGGGGGGCCTTCGTGAGACCCAGTACTTC. Protein: CSVEGGLRETQYF. V and J are TRBV29-1 and TRBJ2-5; D tentatively fits TRBD1 or TRBD2 (6 bases each). The CDR3 sequence is 13 residues long. The V gene lost 3 bases and the J gene lost 5 bases, with 13 bases spanning the gap. Germline V gives CDR1 SQVTM, CDR2 ANQGSEA.

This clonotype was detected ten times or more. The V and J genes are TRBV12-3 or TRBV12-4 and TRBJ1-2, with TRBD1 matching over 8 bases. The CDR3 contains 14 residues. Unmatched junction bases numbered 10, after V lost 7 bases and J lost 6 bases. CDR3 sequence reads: CASTLLTGEDGYTF. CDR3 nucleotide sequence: TGTGCCAGCACCCTCCTGACAGGGGAGGATGGCTACACCTTC.

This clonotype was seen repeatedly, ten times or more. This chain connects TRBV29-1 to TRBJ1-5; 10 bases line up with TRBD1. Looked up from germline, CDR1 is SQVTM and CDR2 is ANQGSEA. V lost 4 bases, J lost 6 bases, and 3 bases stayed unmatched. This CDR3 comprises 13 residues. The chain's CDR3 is CSVGGTGAQPQHF. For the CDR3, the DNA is TGCAGCGTTGGGGGGACAGGGGCTCAGCCCCAGCATTTT.

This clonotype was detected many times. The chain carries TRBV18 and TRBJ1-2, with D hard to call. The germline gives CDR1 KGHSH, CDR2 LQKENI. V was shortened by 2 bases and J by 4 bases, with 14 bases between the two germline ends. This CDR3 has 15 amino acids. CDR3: CASSPGRVSVYGYTF. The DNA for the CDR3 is TGTGCCAGCTCACCAGGAAGGGTTAGTGTCTATGGCTACACCTTC.

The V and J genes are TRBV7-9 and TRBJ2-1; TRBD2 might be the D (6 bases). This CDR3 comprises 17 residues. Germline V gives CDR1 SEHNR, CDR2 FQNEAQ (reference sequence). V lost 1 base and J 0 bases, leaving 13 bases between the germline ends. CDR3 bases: TGTGCCAGCAGCTTAGGGATTTTGGGGGGCTCCTACAATGAGCAGTTCTTC. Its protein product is CASSLGILGGSYNEQFF.

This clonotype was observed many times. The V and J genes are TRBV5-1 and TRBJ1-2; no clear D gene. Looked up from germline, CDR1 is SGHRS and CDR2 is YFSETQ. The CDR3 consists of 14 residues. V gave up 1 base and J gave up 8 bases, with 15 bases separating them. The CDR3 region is CASSLNEGLGGYTF. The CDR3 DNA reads TGCGCCAGCAGCTTGAATGAGGGCCTTGGAGGCTACACCTTC.

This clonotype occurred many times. The CDR3 loop is CASGGLDYGYTF. The DNA for the CDR3 is TGCGCCAGCGGCGGGTTGGACTATGGCTACACCTTC. This chain uses TRBV5-1 with TRBJ1-2, with D unclear. The CDR3 covers 12 residues. V lost 7 bases and J 3 bases, leaving 10 bases between the germline ends. Germline V gene lookup returns CDR1 SGHRS and CDR2 YFSETQ. Supplemented by reference TRBV5-1 and TRBJ1-2, the full variable domain reads KAGVTQTPRYLIKTRGQQVTLSCSPISGHRSVSWYQQTPGQGLQFLFEYFSETQRNKGNFPGRFSGRQFSNSRSEMNVSTLELGDSALYLCASGGLDYGYTFGSGTRLTVV.

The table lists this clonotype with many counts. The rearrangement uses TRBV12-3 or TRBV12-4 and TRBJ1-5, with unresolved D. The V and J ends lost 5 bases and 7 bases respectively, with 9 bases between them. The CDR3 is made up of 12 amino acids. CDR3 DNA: TGTGCCAGCAGTCCCCAGGAACAGCCCCAGCATTTT. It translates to CASSPQEQPQHF.

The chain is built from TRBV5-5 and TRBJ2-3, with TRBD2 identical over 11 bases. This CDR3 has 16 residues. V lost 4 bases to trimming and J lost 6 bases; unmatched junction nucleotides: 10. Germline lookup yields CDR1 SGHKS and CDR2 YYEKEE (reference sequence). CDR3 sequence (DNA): TGTGCCAGCAGCCCGACCGGGACTAGCGGCCTGGATACGCAGTATTTT. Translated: CASSPTGTSGLDTQYF.

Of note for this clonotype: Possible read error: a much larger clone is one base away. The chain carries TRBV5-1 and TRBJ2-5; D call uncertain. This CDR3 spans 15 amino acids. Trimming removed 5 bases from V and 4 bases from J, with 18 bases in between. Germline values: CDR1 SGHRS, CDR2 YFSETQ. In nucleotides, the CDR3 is TGCGCCAGCAGTTTGCCTCAACCGCGCGCAGAGACCCAGTACTTC. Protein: CASSLPQPRAETQYF.

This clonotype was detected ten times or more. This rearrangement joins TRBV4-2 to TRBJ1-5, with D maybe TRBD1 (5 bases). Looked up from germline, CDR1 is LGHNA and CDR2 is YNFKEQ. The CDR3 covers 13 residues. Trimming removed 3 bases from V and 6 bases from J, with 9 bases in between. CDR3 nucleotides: TGTGCCAGCAGCCACCAGGGAGGTCAGCCCCAGCATTTT. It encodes CASSHQGGQPQHF.

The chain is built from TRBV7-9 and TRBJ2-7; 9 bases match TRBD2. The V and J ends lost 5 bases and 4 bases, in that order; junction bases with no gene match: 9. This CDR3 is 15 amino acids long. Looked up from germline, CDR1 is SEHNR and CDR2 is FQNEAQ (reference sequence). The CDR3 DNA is TGTGCCAGCAGCGAAGGTCTAGCGGGGAGATACGAGCAGTACTTC. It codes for CASSEGLAGRYEQYF.

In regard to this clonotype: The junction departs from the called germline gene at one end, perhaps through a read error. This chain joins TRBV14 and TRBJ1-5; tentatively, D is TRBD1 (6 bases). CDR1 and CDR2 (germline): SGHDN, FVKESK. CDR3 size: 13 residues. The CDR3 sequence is CASSSTGNQPRHF. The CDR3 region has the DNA TGTGCCAGCAGCTCGACAGGAAATCAGCCCCGGCATTTT.

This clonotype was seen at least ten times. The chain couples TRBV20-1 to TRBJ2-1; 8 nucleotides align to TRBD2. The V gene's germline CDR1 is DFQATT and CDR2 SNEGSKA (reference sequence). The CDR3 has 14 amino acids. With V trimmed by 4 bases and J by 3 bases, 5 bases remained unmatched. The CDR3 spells CSANQAGGYNEQFF. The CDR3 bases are TGCAGTGCTAACCAGGCGGGAGGCTACAATGAGCAGTTCTTC.

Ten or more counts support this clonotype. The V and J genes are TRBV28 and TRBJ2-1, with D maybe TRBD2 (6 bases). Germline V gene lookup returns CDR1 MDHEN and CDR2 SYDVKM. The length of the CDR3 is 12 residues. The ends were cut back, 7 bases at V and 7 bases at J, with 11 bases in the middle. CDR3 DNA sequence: TGTGCCAGCAATCCCGGGAGAAATGAGCAGTTCTTC. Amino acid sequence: CASNPGRNEQFF.

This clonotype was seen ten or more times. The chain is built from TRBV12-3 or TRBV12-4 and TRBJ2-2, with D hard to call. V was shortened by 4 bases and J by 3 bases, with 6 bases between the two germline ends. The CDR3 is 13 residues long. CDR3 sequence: CASSSRDTGELFF. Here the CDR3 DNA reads TGTGCCAGCAGTTCTCGAGACACCGGGGAGCTGTTTTTT.

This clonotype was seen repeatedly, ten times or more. The DNA for the CDR3 is TGTGCCAGCAGCTTAATGGTGGGCGGATATTCCTACGAGCAGTACTTC. Translating gives CASSLMVGGYSYEQYF. This sequence joins TRBV7-2 and TRBJ2-7; D is unclear. Trimming removed 2 bases at V and 1 base at J, with 15 bases between. There are 16 residues in the CDR3. Germline V gives CDR1 SGHTA, CDR2 FQGNSA.

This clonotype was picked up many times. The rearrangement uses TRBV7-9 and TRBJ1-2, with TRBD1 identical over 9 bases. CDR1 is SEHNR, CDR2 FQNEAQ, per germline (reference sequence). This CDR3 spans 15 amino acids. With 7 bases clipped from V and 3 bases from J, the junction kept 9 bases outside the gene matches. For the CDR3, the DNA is TGTGCCAGCACCCACACCAGGACAGGGGACTATGGCTACACCTTC. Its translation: CASTHTRTGDYGYTF. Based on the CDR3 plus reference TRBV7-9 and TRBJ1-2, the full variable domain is DTGVSQNPRHKITKRGQNVTFRCDPISEHNRLYWYRQTLGQGPEFLTYFQNEAQLEKSRLLSDRFSAERPKGSFSTLEIQRTEQGDSAMYLCASTHTRTGDYGYTFGSGTRLTVV.

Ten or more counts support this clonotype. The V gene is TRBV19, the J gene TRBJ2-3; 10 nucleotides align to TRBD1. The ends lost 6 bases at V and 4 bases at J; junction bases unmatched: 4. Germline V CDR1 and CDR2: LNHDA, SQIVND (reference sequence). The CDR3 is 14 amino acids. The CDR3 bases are TGTGCCAGTAGAGGAGACAGGGGGCCAGATACGCAGTATTTT. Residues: CASRGDRGPDTQYF.

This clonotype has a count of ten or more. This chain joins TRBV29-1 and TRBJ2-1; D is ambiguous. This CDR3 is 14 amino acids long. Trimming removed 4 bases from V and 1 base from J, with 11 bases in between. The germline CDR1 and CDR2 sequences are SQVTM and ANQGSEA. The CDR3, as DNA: TGCAGCGTTGCCGCCCCGGGTTCCTACAATGAGCAGTTCTTC. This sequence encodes CSVAAPGSYNEQFF.

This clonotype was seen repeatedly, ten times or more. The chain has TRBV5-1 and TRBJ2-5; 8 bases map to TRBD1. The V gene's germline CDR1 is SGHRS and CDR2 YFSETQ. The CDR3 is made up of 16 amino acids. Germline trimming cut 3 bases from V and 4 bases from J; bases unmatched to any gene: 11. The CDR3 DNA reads TGCGCCAGCAGCTCCGGCCCCCAGGGGGCATTAGAGACCCAGTACTTC. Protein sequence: CASSSGPQGALETQYF.